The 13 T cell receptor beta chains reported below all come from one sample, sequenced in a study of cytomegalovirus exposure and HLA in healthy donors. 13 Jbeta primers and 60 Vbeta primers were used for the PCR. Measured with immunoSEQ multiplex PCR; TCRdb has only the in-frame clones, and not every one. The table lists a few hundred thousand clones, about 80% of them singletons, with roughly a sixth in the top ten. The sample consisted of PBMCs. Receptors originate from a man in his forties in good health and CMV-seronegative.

CDR3 nucleotide sequence: TGTGCCAGCAGCTCACCACCGGGACAGAACACCGGGGAGCTGTTTTTT. It encodes CASSSPPGQNTGELFF. The chain employs TRBV5-4 and TRBJ2-2; tentative D call: TRBD1 (6 bases). This CDR3 is 16 amino acids long. The germline V gene encodes CDR1 SGHNT and CDR2 YYREEE (reference sequence). Trimming pared 3 bases from V and 1 base from J, leaving 13 bases between.

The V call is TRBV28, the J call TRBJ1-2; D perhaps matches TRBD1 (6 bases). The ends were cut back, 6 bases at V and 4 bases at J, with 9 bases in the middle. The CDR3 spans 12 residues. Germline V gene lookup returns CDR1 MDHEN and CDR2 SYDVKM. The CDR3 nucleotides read TGTGCCAGCAGACTAGGGGGCTATGGCTACACCTTC. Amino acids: CASRLGGYGYTF.

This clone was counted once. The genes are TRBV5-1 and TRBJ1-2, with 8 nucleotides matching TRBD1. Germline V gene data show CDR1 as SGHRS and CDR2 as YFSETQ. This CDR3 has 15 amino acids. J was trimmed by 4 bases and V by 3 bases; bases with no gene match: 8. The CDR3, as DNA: TGCGCCAGCAGCTCGGGACAGGCCAGTTCCTATGGCTACACCTTC. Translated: CASSSGQASSYGYTF.

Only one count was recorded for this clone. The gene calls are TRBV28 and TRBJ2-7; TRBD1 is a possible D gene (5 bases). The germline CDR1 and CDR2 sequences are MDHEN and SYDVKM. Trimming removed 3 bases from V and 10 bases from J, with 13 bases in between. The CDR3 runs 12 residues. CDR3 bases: TGTGCCAGCAGTTTGGGCCTGCAGGGTCAGTACTTC. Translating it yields CASSLGLQGQYF.

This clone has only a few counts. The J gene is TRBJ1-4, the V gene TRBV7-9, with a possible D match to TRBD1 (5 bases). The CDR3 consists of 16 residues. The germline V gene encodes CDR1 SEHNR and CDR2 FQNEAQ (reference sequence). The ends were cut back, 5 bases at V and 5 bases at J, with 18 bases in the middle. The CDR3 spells CASSQGGGPRNEKLFF. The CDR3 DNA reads TGTGCCAGCAGCCAAGGCGGGGGACCGAGGAATGAAAAACTGTTTTTT. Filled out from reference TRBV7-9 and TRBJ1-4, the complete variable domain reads DTGVSQNPRHKITKRGQNVTFRCDPISEHNRLYWYRQTLGQGPEFLTYFQNEAQLEKSRLLSDRFSAERPKGSFSTLEIQRTEQGDSAMYLCASSQGGGPRNEKLFFGSGTQLSVL.

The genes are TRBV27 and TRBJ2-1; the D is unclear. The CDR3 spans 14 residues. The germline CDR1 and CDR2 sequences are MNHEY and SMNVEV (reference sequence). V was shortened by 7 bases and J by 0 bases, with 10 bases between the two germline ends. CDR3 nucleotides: TGTGCCAGCACCCCTGATAGCTCCTACAATGAGCAGTTCTTC. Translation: CASTPDSSYNEQFF.

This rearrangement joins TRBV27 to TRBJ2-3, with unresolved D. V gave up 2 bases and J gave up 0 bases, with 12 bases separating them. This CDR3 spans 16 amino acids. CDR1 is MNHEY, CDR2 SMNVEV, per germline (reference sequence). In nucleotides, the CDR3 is TGTGCCAGCAGTTTACCCGGCGGAGCTAGCACAGATACGCAGTATTTT. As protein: CASSLPGGASTDTQYF.

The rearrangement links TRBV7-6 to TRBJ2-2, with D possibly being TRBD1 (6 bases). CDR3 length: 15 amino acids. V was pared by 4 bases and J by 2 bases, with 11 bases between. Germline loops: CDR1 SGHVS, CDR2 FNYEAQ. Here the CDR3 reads CASSSRDINTGELFF. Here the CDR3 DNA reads TGTGCCAGCAGCTCCAGGGACATAAACACCGGGGAGCTGTTTTTT.

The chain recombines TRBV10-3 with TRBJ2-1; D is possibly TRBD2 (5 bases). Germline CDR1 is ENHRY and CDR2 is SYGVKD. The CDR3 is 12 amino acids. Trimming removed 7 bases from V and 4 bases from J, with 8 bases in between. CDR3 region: CAIKDLYNEQFF. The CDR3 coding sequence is TGTGCCATCAAGGACTTATACAATGAGCAGTTCTTC.

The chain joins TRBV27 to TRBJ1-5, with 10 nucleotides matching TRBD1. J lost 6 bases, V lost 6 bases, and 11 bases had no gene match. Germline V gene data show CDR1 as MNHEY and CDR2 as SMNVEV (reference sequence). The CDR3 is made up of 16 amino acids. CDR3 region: CASRPRTGTGVQPQHF. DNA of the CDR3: TGTGCCAGCAGGCCAAGAACCGGGACAGGGGTTCAGCCCCAGCATTTT.

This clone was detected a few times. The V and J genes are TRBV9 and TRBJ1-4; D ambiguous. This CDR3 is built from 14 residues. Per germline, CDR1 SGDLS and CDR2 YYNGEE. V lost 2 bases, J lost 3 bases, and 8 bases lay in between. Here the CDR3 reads CASSVDGANEKLFF. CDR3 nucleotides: TGTGCCAGCAGCGTCGACGGGGCTAATGAAAAACTGTTTTTT. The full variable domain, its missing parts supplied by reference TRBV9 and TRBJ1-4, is DSGVTQTPKHLITATGQRVTLRCSPRSGDLSVYWYQQSLDQGLQFLIQYYNGEERAKGNILERFSAQQFPDLHSELNLSSLELGDSALYFCASSVDGANEKLFFGSGTQLSVL.

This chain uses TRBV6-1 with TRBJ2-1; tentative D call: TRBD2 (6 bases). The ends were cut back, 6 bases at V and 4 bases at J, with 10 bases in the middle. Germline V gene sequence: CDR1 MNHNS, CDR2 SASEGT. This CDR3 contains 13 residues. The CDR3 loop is CASREEGYNEQFF. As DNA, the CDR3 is TGTGCCAGCAGAGAGGAGGGATACAATGAGCAGTTCTTC.

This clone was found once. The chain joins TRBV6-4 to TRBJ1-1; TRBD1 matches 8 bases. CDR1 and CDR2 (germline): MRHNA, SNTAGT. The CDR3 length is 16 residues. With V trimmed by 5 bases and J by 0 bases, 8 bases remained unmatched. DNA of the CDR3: TGTGCCAGCAGTCCCGGCTGGACAGGGTTGAACACTGAAGCTTTCTTT. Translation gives CASSPGWTGLNTEAFF.